The rows below give T cell receptor beta chains drawn from one sample of a study of vaccination effects on CD4 cells after COVID-19. The protocol was immunoSEQ multiplex PCR, while the TCRdb copy is restricted to in-frame clones and leaves out a portion. The sample records 30,000 to 45,000 clones, 55% to 75% being singletons. The antigens of these receptors remain unknown. Specimen: CD4+ T cells from PBMCs cultured with SARS-CoV-2 spike peptides, collected before COVID-19 vaccination. The origin of the receptors is a human donor who received a COVID-19 vaccine. Each CDR3 is given with its conserved first and last residue. The D gene is left open where the match is weak. Size is omitted from some rows. Given values are once, few, many or a class for expanded clones.

cdr3_aa cdr3_nt j_call clone_size v_call d_call
CATSRGTTTNEQFF TGTGCCACCAGCAGGGGGACGACGACCAATGAGCAGTTCTTC TRBJ2-1 few TRBV15 NA
CASREASGGFYEQYF TGTGCCAGCAGGGAGGCAAGTGGGGGATTCTACGAGCAGTACTTC TRBJ2-7 NA TRBV7-9 NA
CASSPMTGFLETQYF TGTGCCAGCAGTCCTATGACAGGGTTTCTGGAGACCCAGTACTTC TRBJ2-5 NA TRBV28 TRBD1
CASSSPLGETQYF TGTGCCAGCTCAAGCCCGCTGGGGGAGACCCAGTACTTC TRBJ2-5 NA TRBV18 NA
CASSWPGTSGSGDTQYF TGTGCCAGCAGCTGGCCCGGGACTAGCGGGTCAGGGGATACGCAGTATTTT TRBJ2-3 NA TRBV7-2 TRBD2
CASSPTGRSRTEAFF TGTGCCAGTAGTCCGACAGGGCGTTCGCGCACTGAAGCTTTCTTT TRBJ1-1 NA TRBV19 TRBD1
CAISEGGLTEAFF TGTGCCATCAGCGAGGGGGGCCTCACTGAAGCTTTCTTT TRBJ1-1 NA TRBV10-3 NA
CASSRGGAYLDYTF TGTGCCAGCAGCCGAGGGGGCGCATATTTAGACTACACCTTC TRBJ1-2 NA TRBV7-8 TRBD1
CASSRKGDVEAFF TGCGCCAGCAGCCGCAAGGGGGACGTTGAAGCTTTCTTT TRBJ1-1 few TRBV5-1 NA
CASSTPNGGTEAFF TGTGCCAGCAGCACCCCCAACGGTGGGACTGAAGCTTTCTTT TRBJ1-1 NA TRBV21-1 NA
CASRGRKARVAFF TGTGCCAGCAGGGGGAGGAAGGCCCGGGTAGCTTTCTTT TRBJ1-1 few TRBV12-3/TRBV12-4 NA
CASSLQENTEAFF TGTGCCAGCAGCTTGCAGGAGAACACTGAAGCTTTCTTT TRBJ1-1 few TRBV5-4 NA
CASSLVVRGVDTNTEAFF TGTGCCAGCAGCTTAGTAGTTAGGGGGGTCGACACGAACACTGAAGCTTTCTTT TRBJ1-1 NA TRBV7-8 NA
CASRGGYEQFF TGTGCCAGCAGGGGGGGTTATGAGCAGTTCTTC TRBJ2-1 NA TRBV11-1 NA
CASSLGNTGTGARQYF TGTGCCAGCAGCTTGGGGAATACCGGGACAGGGGCCCGTCAGTACTTC TRBJ2-7 NA TRBV5-5 TRBD1
CASSLRSLAGYEQYF TGTGCCAGCAGCTTGCGGTCGCTAGCGGGATACGAGCAGTACTTC TRBJ2-7 NA TRBV5-6 TRBD2
CASSVIGVLTDTQYF TGTGCCAGCAGCGTAATCGGAGTTCTAACAGATACGCAGTATTTT TRBJ2-3 NA TRBV9 NA
CAWSVGRGEQYF TGTGCCTGGAGTGTGGGGAGGGGCGAGCAGTACTTC TRBJ2-7 NA TRBV30 TRBD2
CATSRGVSGGGQETQYF TGTGCCACCAGCAGAGGGGTGAGCGGGGGGGGCCAAGAGACCCAGTACTTC TRBJ2-5 NA TRBV15 TRBD2
CASSLDWAREQFF TGTGCCAGCAGCTTAGACTGGGCGCGTGAGCAGTTCTTC TRBJ2-1 NA TRBV7-9 NA
CASSQDTRDYGYTF TGTGCCAGCAGCCAAGATACGAGGGACTATGGCTACACCTTC TRBJ1-2 NA TRBV3-1/TRBV3-2 NA
CASSPRQGKGWVTQYF TGTGCCAGCAGCCCCCGACAGGGAAAGGGTTGGGTGACCCAGTACTTC TRBJ2-5 once TRBV28 TRBD1
CASSQHLVGQLSYEQYF TGTGCCAGCAGCCAACACCTAGTTGGACAGCTGTCCTACGAGCAGTACTTC TRBJ2-7 NA TRBV4-2 NA
CASSESGRGQGHNEQFF TGTGCCAGCAGTGAATCTGGGCGAGGACAGGGCCACAATGAGCAGTTCTTC TRBJ2-1 NA TRBV25-1 TRBD1
CASSLGLAGGKTQYF TGTGCCAGCAGCTTAGGGCTAGCGGGGGGAAAGACCCAGTACTTC TRBJ2-5 NA TRBV7-2 TRBD2
CASSLESDTQYF TGTGCCAGCAGCCTAGAGTCAGATACGCAGTATTTT TRBJ2-3 NA TRBV6-5 NA
CSGPGAHGYTF TGCAGTGGACCAGGAGCCCATGGCTACACCTTC TRBJ1-2 NA TRBV20-1 NA
CASSNTGIGMNTEAFF TGTGCCAGTAGCAATACAGGGATTGGTATGAACACTGAAGCTTTCTTT TRBJ1-1 NA TRBV19 NA
CATSTAGSKQFF TGTGCCACCAGCACGGCGGGAAGCAAGCAGTTCTTC TRBJ2-1 NA TRBV15 NA
CASSQRGGRGSSEAFF TGTGCCAGCAGCCAACGAGGGGGCAGGGGTTCGTCTGAAGCTTTCTTT TRBJ1-1 NA TRBV3-1/TRBV3-2 TRBD1
CAWSGLGGNTF TGTGCCTGGAGTGGGCTCGGGGGAAACACCTTC TRBJ1-2 NA TRBV30 NA
CASSQPSSGRGSYNEQFF TGTGCCAGCAGCCAGCCGTCTAGCGGGAGGGGCTCCTACAATGAGCAGTTCTTC TRBJ2-1 NA TRBV3-1/TRBV3-2 TRBD2
CASSYSQGTGANVLTF TGTGCCAGCAGTTACTCCCAGGGGACTGGGGCCAACGTCCTGACTTTC TRBJ2-6 NA TRBV28 NA
CSVQGSANTIYF TGCAGCGTCCAGGGGAGCGCAAACACCATATATTTT TRBJ1-3 NA TRBV29-1 NA
CASSRESEGIF TGTGCCAGCAGTCGAGAATCAGAGGGAATTTTC TRBJ1-3 once TRBV12-3/TRBV12-4 NA
CASSPLSSPTGGNTEAFF TGCGCCAGCAGCCCCTTGTCCTCTCCGACAGGGGGTAACACTGAAGCTTTCTTT TRBJ1-1 NA TRBV5-1 TRBD1
CASSPLAGRWETQYF TGTGCCAGTAGCCCACTAGCGGGACGGTGGGAGACCCAGTACTTC TRBJ2-5 NA TRBV19 TRBD2
CASSPGVLSYEQYF TGTGCCAGCTCTCCGGGGGTCCTATCCTACGAGCAGTACTTC TRBJ2-7 NA TRBV2 NA
CASSSGTGAEKLFF TGTGCCAGCAGCTCCGGGACAGGGGCTGAAAAACTGTTTTTT TRBJ1-4 NA TRBV7-2 TRBD1